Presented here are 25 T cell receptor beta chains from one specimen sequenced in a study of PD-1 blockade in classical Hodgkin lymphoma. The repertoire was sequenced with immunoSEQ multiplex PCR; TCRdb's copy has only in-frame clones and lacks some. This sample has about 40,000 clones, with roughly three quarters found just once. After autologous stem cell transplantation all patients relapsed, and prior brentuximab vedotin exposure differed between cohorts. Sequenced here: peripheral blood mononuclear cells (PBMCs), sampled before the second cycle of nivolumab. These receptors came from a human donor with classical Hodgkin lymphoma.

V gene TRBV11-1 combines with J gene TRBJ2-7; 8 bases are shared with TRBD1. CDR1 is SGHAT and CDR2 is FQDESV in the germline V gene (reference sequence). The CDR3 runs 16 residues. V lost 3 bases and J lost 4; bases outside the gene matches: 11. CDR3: CASSLEDAGGGYEQYF. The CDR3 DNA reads TGTGCCAGCAGCTTGGAGGATGCAGGGGGCGGGTACGAGCAGTACTTC.

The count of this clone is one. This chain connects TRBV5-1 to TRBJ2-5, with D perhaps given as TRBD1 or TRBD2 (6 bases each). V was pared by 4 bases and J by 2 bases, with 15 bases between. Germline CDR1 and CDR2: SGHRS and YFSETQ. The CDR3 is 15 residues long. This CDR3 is CASSTGGSYQETQYF. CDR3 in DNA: TGCGCCAGCAGCACCGGGGGCAGCTATCAAGAGACCCAGTACTTC.

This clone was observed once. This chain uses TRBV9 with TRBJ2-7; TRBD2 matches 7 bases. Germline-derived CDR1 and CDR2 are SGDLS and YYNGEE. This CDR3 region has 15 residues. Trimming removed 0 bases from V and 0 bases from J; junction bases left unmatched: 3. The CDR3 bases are TGTGCCAGCAGCGTAGCGAGCGGGGCCTCCTACGAGCAGTACTTC. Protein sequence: CASSVASGASYEQYF.

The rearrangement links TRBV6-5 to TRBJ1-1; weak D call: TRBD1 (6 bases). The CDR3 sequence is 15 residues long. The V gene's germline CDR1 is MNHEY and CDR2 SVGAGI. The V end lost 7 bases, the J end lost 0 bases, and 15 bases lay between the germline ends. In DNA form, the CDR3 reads TGTGCCAGCAAAAGGAACAGGGCAATGAACACTGAAGCTTTCTTT. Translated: CASKRNRAMNTEAFF.

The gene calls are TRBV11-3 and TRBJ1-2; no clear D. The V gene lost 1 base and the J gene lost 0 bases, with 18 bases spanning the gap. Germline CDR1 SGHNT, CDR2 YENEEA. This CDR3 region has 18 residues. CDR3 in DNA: TGTGCCAGCAGCTTAGGATGGGGAGAGGCCTCAGCTAACTATGGCTACACCTTC. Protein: CASSLGWGEASANYGYTF.

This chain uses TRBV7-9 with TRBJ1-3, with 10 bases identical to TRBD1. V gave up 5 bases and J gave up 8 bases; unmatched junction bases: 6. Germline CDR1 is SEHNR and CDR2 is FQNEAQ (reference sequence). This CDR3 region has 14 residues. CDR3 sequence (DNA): TGTGCCAGCAGCGAGACAGGGGGCGCCTACACCATATATTTT. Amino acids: CASSETGGAYTIYF.

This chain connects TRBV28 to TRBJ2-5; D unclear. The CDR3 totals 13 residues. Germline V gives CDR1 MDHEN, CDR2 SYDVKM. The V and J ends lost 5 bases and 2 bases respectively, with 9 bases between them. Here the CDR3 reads CASSKPPQETQYF. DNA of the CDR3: TGTGCCAGCAGTAAGCCCCCGCAAGAGACCCAGTACTTC.

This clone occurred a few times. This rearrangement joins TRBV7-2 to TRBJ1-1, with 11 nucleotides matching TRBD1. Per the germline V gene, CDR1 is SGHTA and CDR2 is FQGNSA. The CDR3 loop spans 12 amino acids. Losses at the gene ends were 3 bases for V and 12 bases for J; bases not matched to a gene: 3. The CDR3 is CASSFGTGGTFF. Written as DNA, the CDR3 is TGTGCCAGCAGCTTCGGGACAGGGGGGACTTTCTTT.

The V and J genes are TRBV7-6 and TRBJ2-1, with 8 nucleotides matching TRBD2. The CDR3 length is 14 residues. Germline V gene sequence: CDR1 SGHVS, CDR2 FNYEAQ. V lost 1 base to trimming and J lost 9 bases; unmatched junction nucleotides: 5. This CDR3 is CASSLGRGGGEQFF. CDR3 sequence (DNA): TGTGCCAGCAGCTTAGGCCGGGGGGGCGGTGAGCAGTTCTTC.

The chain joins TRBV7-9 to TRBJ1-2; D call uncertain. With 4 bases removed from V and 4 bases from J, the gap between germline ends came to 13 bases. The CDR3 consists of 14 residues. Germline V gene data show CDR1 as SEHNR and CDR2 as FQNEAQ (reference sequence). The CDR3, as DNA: TGTGCCAGCAGCTCATATCGGGGAGGCTATGGCTACACCTTC. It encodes CASSSYRGGYGYTF. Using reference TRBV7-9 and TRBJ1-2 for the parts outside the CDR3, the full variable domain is DTGVSQNPRHKITKRGQNVTFRCDPISEHNRLYWYRQTLGQGPEFLTYFQNEAQLEKSRLLSDRFSAERPKGSFSTLEIQRTEQGDSAMYLCASSSYRGGYGYTFGSGTRLTVV.

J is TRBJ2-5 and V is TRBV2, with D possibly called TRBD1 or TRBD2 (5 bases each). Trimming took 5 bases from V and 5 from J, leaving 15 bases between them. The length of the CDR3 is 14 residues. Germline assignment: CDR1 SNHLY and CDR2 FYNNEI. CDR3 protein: CASSPISGAETQYF. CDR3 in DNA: TGTGCCAGCAGTCCCATTTCCGGGGCGGAGACCCAGTACTTC.

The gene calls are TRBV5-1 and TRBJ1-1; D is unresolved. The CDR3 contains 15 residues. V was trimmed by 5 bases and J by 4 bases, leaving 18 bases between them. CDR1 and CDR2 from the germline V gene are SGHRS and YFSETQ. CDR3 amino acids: CASRRGGWEGTEAFF. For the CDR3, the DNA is TGCGCCAGCAGACGAGGTGGCTGGGAGGGCACTGAAGCTTTCTTT.

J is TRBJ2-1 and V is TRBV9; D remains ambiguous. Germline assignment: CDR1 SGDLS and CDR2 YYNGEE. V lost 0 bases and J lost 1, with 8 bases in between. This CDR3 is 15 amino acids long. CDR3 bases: TGTGCCAGCAGCGTAGACTGGGGATCCTACAATGAGCAGTTCTTC. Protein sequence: CASSVDWGSYNEQFF.

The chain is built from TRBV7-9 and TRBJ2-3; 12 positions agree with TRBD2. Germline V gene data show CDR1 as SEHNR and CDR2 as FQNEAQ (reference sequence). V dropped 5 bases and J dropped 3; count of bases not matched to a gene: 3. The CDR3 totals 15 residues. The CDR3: CASSPTSGRTDTQYF. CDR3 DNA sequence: TGTGCCAGCAGCCCGACTAGCGGGAGAACAGATACGCAGTATTTT.

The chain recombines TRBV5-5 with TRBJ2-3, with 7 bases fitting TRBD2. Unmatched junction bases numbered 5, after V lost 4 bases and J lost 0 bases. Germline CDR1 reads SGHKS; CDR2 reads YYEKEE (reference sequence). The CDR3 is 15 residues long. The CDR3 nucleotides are TGTGCCAGCAGCACCTATAGCGGGAGCACAGATACGCAGTATTTT. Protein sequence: CASSTYSGSTDTQYF.

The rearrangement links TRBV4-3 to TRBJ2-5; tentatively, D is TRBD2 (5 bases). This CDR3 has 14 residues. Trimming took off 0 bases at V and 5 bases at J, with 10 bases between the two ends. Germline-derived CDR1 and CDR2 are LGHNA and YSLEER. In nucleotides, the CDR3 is TGCGCCAGCAGCCAAGAAGTAGGCGGGGAGACCCAGTACTTC. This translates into CASSQEVGGETQYF.

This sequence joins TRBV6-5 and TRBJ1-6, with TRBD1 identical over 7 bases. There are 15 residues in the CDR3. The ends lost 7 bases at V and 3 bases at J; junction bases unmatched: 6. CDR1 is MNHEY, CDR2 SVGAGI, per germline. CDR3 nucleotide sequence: TGTGCCAGCAACCCGGGGACAGTCTATAATTCACCCCTCCACTTT. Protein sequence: CASNPGTVYNSPLHF.

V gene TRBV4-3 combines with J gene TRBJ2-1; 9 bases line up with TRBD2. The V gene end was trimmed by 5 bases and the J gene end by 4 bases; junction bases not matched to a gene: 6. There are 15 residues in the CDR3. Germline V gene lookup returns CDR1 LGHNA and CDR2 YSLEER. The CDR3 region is CASSNSGGPYNEQFF. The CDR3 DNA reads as TGCGCCAGCAGCAATAGCGGGGGCCCATACAATGAGCAGTTCTTC.

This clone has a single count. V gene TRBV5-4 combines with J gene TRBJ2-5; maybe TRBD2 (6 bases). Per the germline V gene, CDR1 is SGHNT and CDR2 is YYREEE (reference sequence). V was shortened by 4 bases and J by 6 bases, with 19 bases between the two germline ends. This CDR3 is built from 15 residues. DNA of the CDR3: TGTGCCAGCAGCCCGCGGGACGGATCAATGAAGACCCAGTACTTC. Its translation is CASSPRDGSMKTQYF.

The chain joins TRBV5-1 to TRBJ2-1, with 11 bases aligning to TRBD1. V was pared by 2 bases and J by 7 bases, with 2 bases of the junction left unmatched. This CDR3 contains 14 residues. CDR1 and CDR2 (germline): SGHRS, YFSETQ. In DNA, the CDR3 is TGCGCCAGCAGCTTTGGGACAGGGGGGAATGAGCAGTTCTTC. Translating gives CASSFGTGGNEQFF.

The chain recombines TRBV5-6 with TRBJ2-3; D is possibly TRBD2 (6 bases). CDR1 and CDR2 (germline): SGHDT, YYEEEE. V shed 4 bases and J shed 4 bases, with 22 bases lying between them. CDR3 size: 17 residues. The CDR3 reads CASSRRTSGFQADTQYF. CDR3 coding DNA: TGTGCCAGCAGCCGAAGGACGAGCGGGTTTCAAGCAGATACGCAGTATTTT.

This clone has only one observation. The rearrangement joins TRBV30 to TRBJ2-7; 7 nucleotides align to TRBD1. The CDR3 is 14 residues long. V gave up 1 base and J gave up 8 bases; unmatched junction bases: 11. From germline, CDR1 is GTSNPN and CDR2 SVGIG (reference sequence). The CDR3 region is CAWSDTGARTKQYF. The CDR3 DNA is TGTGCCTGGAGTGACACAGGGGCCCGTACCAAGCAGTACTTC.

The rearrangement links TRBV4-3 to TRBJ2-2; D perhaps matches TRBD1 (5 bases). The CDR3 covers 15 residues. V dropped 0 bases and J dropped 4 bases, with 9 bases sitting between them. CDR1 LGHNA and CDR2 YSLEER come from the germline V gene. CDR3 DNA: TGCGCCAGCAGCCAAGATGGGGCAGTCACCGGGGAGCTGTTTTTT. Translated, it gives CASSQDGAVTGELFF.

The CDR3 reads CASGRQGAYNEQFF. The CDR3 DNA follows: TGTGCCTCGGGACGACAGGGCGCCTACAATGAGCAGTTCTTC. This chain joins TRBV10-3 and TRBJ2-1; TRBD1 aligns across 7 bases. CDR1 and CDR2 from the germline V gene are ENHRY and SYGVKD. After removal of 11 bases from V and 2 bases from J, the junction contained 9 bases not matched to a gene. This CDR3 spans 14 amino acids.

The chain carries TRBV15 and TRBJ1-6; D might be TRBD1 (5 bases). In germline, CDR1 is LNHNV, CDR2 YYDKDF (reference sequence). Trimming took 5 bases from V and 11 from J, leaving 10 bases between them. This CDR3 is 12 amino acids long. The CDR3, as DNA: TGTGCCACCAGCTCAGGGTGGACACCCCTCCACTTT. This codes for CATSSGWTPLHF.